This TCR beta chain was documented in a study of cytomegalovirus exposure and HLA in healthy donors. Overall study context: Roughly 180 million T cells yielded around 100 million unique TCR beta sequences, as an earlier analysis found. Within the Caucasian-associated ancestry cluster were approximately 77% of the approximately 390 genotyped donors. Study-wide findings and caveats: Being productive about 87% or about 30% of the time was typical of most TCR beta V segments in an earlier analysis. As a later analysis showed, a missense DCLRE1C variant was linked to trimming of TCR beta V- and J-genes.

The CDR3 covers 12 residues. V gave up 0 bases and J gave up 3 bases, with 4 bases separating them. The germline CDR1 and CDR2 sequences are SGHRS and YFSETQ. About this clone itself: Its matching antigen is unknown.

It was with 60 Vbeta and 13 Jbeta primers that the PCR ran. The repertoire was sequenced with immunoSEQ multiplex PCR; TCRdb's copy has only in-frame clones and lacks some. There are around 230,000 clones in the sample; approximately 85% occur only once, and 0.24% lies in the top ten. This clonotype was sampled from a girl aged 2-10 years in good health and CMV-seronegative. This chain joins TRBV5-1 and TRBJ2-7, with D unclear. The sequenced sample was PBMCs. The CDR3 spells CASSLAYYEQYF. Written as DNA, the CDR3 is TGCGCCAGCAGCTTGGCCTACTACGAGCAGTACTTC.